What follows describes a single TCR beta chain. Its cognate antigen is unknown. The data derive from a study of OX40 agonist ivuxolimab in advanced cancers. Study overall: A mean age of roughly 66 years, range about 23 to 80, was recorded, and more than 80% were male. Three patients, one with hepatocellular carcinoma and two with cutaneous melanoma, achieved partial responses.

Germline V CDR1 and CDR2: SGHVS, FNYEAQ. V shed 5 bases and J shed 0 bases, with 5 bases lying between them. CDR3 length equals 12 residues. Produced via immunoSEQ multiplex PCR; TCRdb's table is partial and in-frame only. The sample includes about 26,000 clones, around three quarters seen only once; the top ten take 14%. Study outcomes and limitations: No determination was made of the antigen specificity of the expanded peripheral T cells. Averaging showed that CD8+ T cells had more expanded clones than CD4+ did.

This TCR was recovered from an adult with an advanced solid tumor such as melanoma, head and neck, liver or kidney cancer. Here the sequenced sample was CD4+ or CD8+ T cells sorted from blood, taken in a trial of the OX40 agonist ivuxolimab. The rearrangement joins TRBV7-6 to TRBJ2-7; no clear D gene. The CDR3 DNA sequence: TGTGCCAGCAGCCCCAGCTCCTACGAGCAGTACTTC. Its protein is CASSPSSYEQYF.